A selection of T cell receptor beta chains follows, all from one sample in a study of cytomegalovirus exposure and HLA in healthy donors. Profiled with immunoSEQ multiplex PCR; TCRdb holds only in-frame clones, not every one. The sample consists of roughly 81,000 clones, about three quarters of them appearing once. The specimen was PBMCs. The receptor source for this set is a boy aged 10-17 years in good health and CMV-seronegative. Both conserved end residues are part of each CDR3. D genes are given only for firm matches. Size is omitted from some rows. Given values are once, few, many or a class for expanded clones.

abundance: -
j_gene: TRBJ2-7
v_gene: TRBV7-6
d_gene: -
CDR3aa: CASSLAAGSSYEQYF
CDR3nt: TGTGCCAGCAGCTTAGCCGCAGGTTCCTCCTACGAGCAGTACTTC

abundance: -
j_gene: TRBJ1-5
v_gene: TRBV9
d_gene: -
CDR3aa: CASSRTGNSNQPQHF
CDR3nt: TGTGCCAGCAGCCGTACAGGGAACAGCAATCAGCCCCAGCATTTT

abundance: -
j_gene: TRBJ1-2
v_gene: TRBV27
d_gene: -
CDR3aa: CASRSREGDYGYTF
CDR3nt: TGTGCCAGCCGATCCAGGGAGGGGGACTATGGCTACACCTTC

abundance: -
j_gene: TRBJ1-1
v_gene: TRBV27
d_gene: TRBD1
CDR3aa: CASSSYRGGTEAFF
CDR3nt: TGTGCCAGCAGTTCATACAGGGGAGGCACTGAAGCTTTCTTT

abundance: -
j_gene: TRBJ2-3
v_gene: TRBV9
d_gene: TRBD1
CDR3aa: CASSAQGDTDTQYF
CDR3nt: TGTGCCAGCAGCGCGCAGGGGGACACAGATACGCAGTATTTT

abundance: -
j_gene: TRBJ2-4
v_gene: TRBV21-1
d_gene: -
CDR3aa: CASSKEGMRNIQYF
CDR3nt: TGTGCCAGCAGCAAGGAGGGAATGAGGAACATTCAGTACTTC

abundance: -
j_gene: TRBJ2-7
v_gene: TRBV4-1
d_gene: -
CDR3aa: CASSLGSLSEQYF
CDR3nt: TGCGCCAGCAGCCTCGGGAGTCTAAGCGAGCAGTACTTC

abundance: -
j_gene: TRBJ2-7
v_gene: TRBV30
d_gene: -
CDR3aa: CAWTDRPYEQYF
CDR3nt: TGTGCCTGGACTGACAGACCATACGAGCAGTACTTC

abundance: -
j_gene: TRBJ1-2
v_gene: TRBV4-1
d_gene: -
CDR3aa: CASSQVGGGNYGYTF
CDR3nt: TGCGCCAGCAGCCAAGTTGGGGGGGGGAACTATGGCTACACCTTC

abundance: once
j_gene: TRBJ2-1
v_gene: TRBV18
d_gene: -
CDR3aa: CASSPFILDSYNEQFF
CDR3nt: TGTGCCAGCTCACCCTTCATCCTAGACTCCTACAATGAGCAGTTCTTC

abundance: -
j_gene: TRBJ1-2
v_gene: TRBV29-1
d_gene: -
CDR3aa: CSVETRDNDYGYTF
CDR3nt: TGCAGCGTTGAAACCCGGGACAACGACTATGGCTACACCTTC

abundance: -
j_gene: TRBJ1-2
v_gene: TRBV6-5
d_gene: -
CDR3aa: CASSSNNRVGYGYTF
CDR3nt: TGTGCCAGCAGCTCCAATAACAGGGTGGGCTATGGCTACACCTTC

abundance: -
j_gene: TRBJ1-4
v_gene: TRBV11-2
d_gene: -
CDR3aa: CASSRAGTNEKLFF
CDR3nt: TGTGCCAGCAGCCGGGCAGGGACTAATGAAAAACTGTTTTTT

abundance: -
j_gene: TRBJ2-1
v_gene: TRBV27
d_gene: TRBD2
CDR3aa: CASSPPAGDYNEQFF
CDR3nt: TGTGCCAGCAGTCCCCCAGCGGGAGATTACAATGAGCAGTTCTTC

abundance: -
j_gene: TRBJ1-6
v_gene: TRBV28
d_gene: -
CDR3aa: CASQGFLESPLHF
CDR3nt: TGTGCCAGCCAGGGGTTCCTTGAATCACCCCTCCACTTT

abundance: -
j_gene: TRBJ1-1
v_gene: TRBV19
d_gene: -
CDR3aa: CASSTGLMNTEAFF
CDR3nt: TGTGCCAGTAGCACGGGACTCATGAACACTGAAGCTTTCTTT